These 24 T cell receptor beta chains came from one sample sequenced in a study of shared clonotypes between healthy human individuals. Sequencing used immunoSEQ multiplex PCR; TCRdb keeps in-frame clones, though not all of them. This table holds over a million clones, about 98.5% found once. Material: naive CD4+ T cells sorted from blood. As to subset: CD45RA+ positively selected. The receptors originated from a man aged 25 to 40 in good health.

CDR3 protein: CASSSQPLTRQVNEKLFF. CDR3 bases: TGCGCCAGCAGCTCCCAACCGCTTACTAGGCAGGTTAATGAAAAACTGTTTTTT. The chain joins TRBV5-1 to TRBJ1-4; D unclear. Germline V gene data show CDR1 as SGHRS and CDR2 as YFSETQ. The CDR3 is 18 amino acids. Trimming removed 3 bases at V and 4 bases at J, with 22 bases between.

This chain connects TRBV5-1 to TRBJ2-3; TRBD2 matches 8 bases. Trimming cost V 3 bases and J 2 bases; bases outside gene matches: 5. Germline V gene data show CDR1 as SGHRS and CDR2 as YFSETQ. The CDR3 consists of 15 residues. The CDR3: CASSSIAGPTDTQYF. CDR3 DNA: TGCGCCAGCAGCTCCATAGCGGGGCCCACAGATACGCAGTATTTT. The entire variable domain, with the rest obtained from reference TRBV5-1 and TRBJ2-3, is as follows: KAGVTQTPRYLIKTRGQQVTLSCSPISGHRSVSWYQQTPGQGLQFLFEYFSETQRNKGNFPGRFSGRQFSNSRSEMNVSTLELGDSALYLCASSSIAGPTDTQYFGPGTRLTVL.

The J gene is TRBJ1-2, the V gene TRBV2; 7 nucleotides line up with TRBD1. V shed 7 bases, J shed 0 bases, and the junction held 8 bases outside the gene matches. The CDR3 consists of 15 residues. Per germline, CDR1 SNHLY and CDR2 FYNNEI. CDR3 in amino acids: CASTRRGRANYGYTF. In DNA, the CDR3 is TGTGCCAGCACTCGGAGGGGGCGAGCTAACTATGGCTACACCTTC.

The genes are TRBV7-2 and TRBJ2-1; D is unclear. V lost 3 bases to trimming and J lost 0 bases, with 15 bases between them. The CDR3 totals 17 residues. Germline lookup yields CDR1 SGHTA and CDR2 FQGNSA. Here the CDR3 reads CASSFRERVGSYNEQFF. CDR3 nucleotides: TGTGCCAGCAGCTTTCGAGAAAGGGTAGGCTCCTACAATGAGCAGTTCTTC.

The V gene is TRBV9, the J gene TRBJ2-1; 7 nucleotides line up with TRBD1. This CDR3 is built from 18 residues. With 4 bases clipped from V and 2 bases from J, the junction kept 15 bases outside the gene matches. Germline CDR1 is SGDLS and CDR2 is YYNGEE. The CDR3 loop is CASSTPVQWDSTYNEQFF. CDR3 in DNA: TGTGCCAGCAGCACTCCGGTCCAATGGGACAGCACCTACAATGAGCAGTTCTTC.

Of note for this clone: Different DNA sequences within this sample yield the same CDR3. The chain is built from TRBV7-2 and TRBJ2-7, with D perhaps matching TRBD1 (6 bases). Germline-derived CDR1 and CDR2 are SGHTA and FQGNSA. Trimming removed 5 bases from V and 4 bases from J, with 9 bases in between. The CDR3 extends over 12 amino acids. The CDR3 spells CASSPTGYEQYF. Written as DNA, the CDR3 is TGTGCCAGCAGCCCGACAGGTTACGAGCAGTACTTC.

This clone was detected only once. The chain couples TRBV28 to TRBJ2-7, with 10 positions matching TRBD2. There are 15 residues in the CDR3. Germline CDR1 reads MDHEN; CDR2 reads SYDVKM. V trimming: 4 bases; J trimming: 4 bases; junction bases outside the gene matches: 7. In nucleotides, the CDR3 is TGTGCCAGCAGTTCGAGCGGGAGGGCTTTATACGAGCAGTACTTC. Amino acid sequence: CASSSSGRALYEQYF.

This clone was observed once. The sample contains more than one DNA sequence encoding this CDR3. This chain uses TRBV5-1 with TRBJ2-3; 10 bases fit TRBD2. Per the germline V gene, CDR1 is SGHRS and CDR2 is YFSETQ. Trimming took 0 bases from V and 1 from J; bases not matched to a gene: 2. The CDR3 covers 16 residues. The chain's CDR3 is CASSLELAGGTDTQYF. CDR3 nucleotide sequence: TGCGCCAGCAGCTTGGAGCTAGCGGGAGGCACAGATACGCAGTATTTT.

The chain recombines TRBV5-1 with TRBJ2-1; D gene uncertain. The CDR3 has 19 amino acids. The germline gives CDR1 SGHRS, CDR2 YFSETQ. V was clipped by 2 bases and J by 9 bases, with 30 bases between them. CDR3 residues: CASSLTTKSIREFGGEQFF. The CDR3 DNA sequence: TGCGCCAGCAGCTTAACCACCAAAAGTATTAGGGAATTTGGTGGTGAGCAGTTCTTC.

Points on this clone: This specimen includes other DNA sequences encoding the same CDR3. The chain employs TRBV5-1 and TRBJ2-5, with D tentatively TRBD1 (6 bases). Germline values: CDR1 SGHRS, CDR2 YFSETQ. The CDR3 extends over 14 amino acids. Trimming stripped 0 bases from V and 2 bases from J, with 8 bases between. CDR3 region: CASSLGTVQETQYF. The CDR3 DNA sequence: TGCGCCAGCAGCTTGGGGACAGTACAAGAGACCCAGTACTTC.

This clone appeared once. The chain uses TRBV7-9 and TRBJ2-3; D not resolved. V lost 8 bases and J lost 2, with 14 bases in between. The germline gives CDR1 SEHNR, CDR2 FQNEAQ (reference sequence). The CDR3 is made up of 14 amino acids. CDR3: CASGKDHFTDTQYF. The CDR3 DNA sequence: TGTGCCAGCGGAAAGGACCACTTCACAGATACGCAGTATTTT.

This chain links TRBV15 with TRBJ1-5; D might be TRBD1 (6 bases). Germline loops: CDR1 LNHNV, CDR2 YYDKDF (reference sequence). This CDR3 has 17 amino acids. V was clipped by 3 bases and J by 3 bases, with 18 bases between them. CDR3 DNA: TGTGCCACCAGCAGGGATCTCGTTACAGGGCCCAATCAGCCCCAGCATTTT. Its translation is CATSRDLVTGPNQPQHF. The full variable domain, its missing parts supplied by reference TRBV15 and TRBJ1-5, is DAMVIQNPRYQVTQFGKPVTLSCSQTLNHNVMYWYQQKSSQAPKLLFHYYDKDFNNEADTPDNFQSRRPNTSFCFLDIRSPGLGDTAMYLCATSRDLVTGPNQPQHFGDGTRLSIL.

The chain recombines TRBV7-8 with TRBJ2-3, with 8 bases that match TRBD2. The CDR3 length is 17 residues. V dropped 1 base and J dropped 5; count of bases not matched to a gene: 11. Germline loops: CDR1 SGHVS, CDR2 FQNEAQ. The CDR3 sequence is CASSLGSGTRRRDTQYF. The CDR3 DNA is TGTGCCAGCAGCTTAGGTAGCGGGACTAGAAGAAGAGATACGCAGTATTTT.

The rearrangement links TRBV6-5 to TRBJ1-1; the D gene is possibly TRBD1 (5 bases). The germline CDR1 and CDR2 sequences are MNHEY and SVGAGI. The CDR3 has 13 residues. V dropped 6 bases and J dropped 3 bases, with 11 bases sitting between them. CDR3 DNA: TGTGCCAGCAGAGGGGTGGGGGACACTGAAGCTTTCTTT. Translation gives CASRGVGDTEAFF.

V usage is TRBV7-2 and J usage is TRBJ2-1; D unresolved. The V and J ends lost 5 bases and 10 bases respectively, with 18 bases between them. CDR3 length: 14 residues. Germline assignment: CDR1 SGHTA and CDR2 FQGNSA. In nucleotides, the CDR3 is TGTGCCAGCAGCCCTGGCGGTTCCTCACGGGAGCAGTTCTTC. Its translation is CASSPGGSSREQFF.

The chain carries TRBV5-4 and TRBJ1-1; TRBD1 matches 10 bases. This CDR3 contains 16 residues. Germline CDR1 and CDR2: SGHNT and YYREEE (reference sequence). The J segment lost 1 base and the V segment lost 2 bases, leaving 5 bases of the junction unmatched. CDR3 sequence (DNA): TGTGCCAGCAGCTTAGACAGGGGGCTTGGGAACACTGAAGCTTTCTTT. Translation gives CASSLDRGLGNTEAFF. Using reference TRBV5-4 and TRBJ1-1 for the parts outside the CDR3, the full variable domain is ETGVTQSPTHLIKTRGQQVTLRCSSQSGHNTVSWYQQALGQGPQFIFQYYREEENGRGNFPPRFSGLQFPNYSSELNVNALELDDSALYLCASSLDRGLGNTEAFFGQGTRLTVV.

V and J are TRBV5-1 and TRBJ1-4; TRBD1 might be the D (5 bases). Germline CDR1 and CDR2: SGHRS and YFSETQ. The V end was cut by 5 bases, the J end by 0 bases, with 11 bases between. CDR3 size: 15 residues. The CDR3 nucleotides are TGCGCCAGCAGACGGGACCCAGCAACTAATGAAAAACTGTTTTTT. As protein: CASRRDPATNEKLFF.

CDR3 sequence: CASSQVGLWELFF. The CDR3 DNA sequence: TGCGCCAGCAGCCAAGTTGGCTTGTGGGAGCTGTTTTTT. V and J are TRBV4-1 and TRBJ2-2; D remains unclear. CDR1 and CDR2 (germline): MGHRA, YSYEKL. V was shortened by 1 base and J by 9 bases, with 9 bases between the two germline ends. The CDR3 is 13 amino acids.

In regard to this clone: Other DNA variants within this sample encode the same CDR3. This chain links TRBV5-1 with TRBJ2-1, with 10 bases that match TRBD1. Germline V CDR1 and CDR2: SGHRS, YFSETQ. This CDR3 has 16 residues. Losses at the gene ends were 0 bases for V and 3 bases for J; bases not matched to a gene: 3. CDR3 amino acids: CASSLEGQGSYNEQFF. CDR3 DNA sequence: TGCGCCAGCAGCTTGGAGGGACAGGGGAGCTACAATGAGCAGTTCTTC.

The chain employs TRBV19 and TRBJ2-6, with D possibly TRBD1 on 6 matching bases. This CDR3 comprises 15 residues. CDR1 is LNHDA, CDR2 SQIVND, per germline (reference sequence). Trimming stripped 7 bases from V and 1 base from J, with 11 bases between. CDR3 bases: TGTGCCAGTAATGACAGGTTTTCTGGGGCCAACGTCCTGACTTTC. Its protein is CASNDRFSGANVLTF.

This clone was seen just once. The chain combines TRBV5-1 with TRBJ2-3; D is possibly TRBD1 (7 bases). V lost 0 bases and J lost 0, with 23 bases in between. The length of the CDR3 is 20 residues. Germline V gene data show CDR1 as SGHRS and CDR2 as YFSETQ. The CDR3, as DNA: TGCGCCAGCAGCTTGGTCCCAGGGGGAGCCTCGGGGGTTAGCACAGATACGCAGTATTTT. Residues: CASSLVPGGASGVSTDTQYF.

On this clone: Other nucleotide sequences from this sample produce the same CDR3. The genes are TRBV28 and TRBJ1-3; D gene unclear. Deletions cut 6 bases from V and 1 base from J, with 4 bases between. The CDR3 has 12 residues. Per germline, CDR1 MDHEN and CDR2 SYDVKM. For the CDR3, the DNA is TGTGCCAGCAGCCCTTCTGGAAACACCATATATTTT. As protein: CASSPSGNTIYF.

This chain joins TRBV7-2 and TRBJ2-2; D is unclear. V was trimmed by 7 bases and J by 8 bases, leaving 8 bases between them. CDR3 length: 11 amino acids. The V gene's germline CDR1 is SGHTA and CDR2 FQGNSA. The CDR3 is CASTPGGELFF. CDR3 in DNA: TGTGCCAGCACGCCCGGGGGGGAGCTGTTTTTT. The whole variable domain, filled in from reference TRBV7-2 and TRBJ2-2, reads GAGVSQSPSNKVTEKGKDVELRCDPISGHTALYWYRQSLGQGLEFLIYFQGNSAPDKSGLPSDRFSAERTGGSVSTLTIQRTQQEDSAVYLCASTPGGELFFGEGSRLTVL.

The chain couples TRBV27 to TRBJ2-5, with TRBD2 matching over 7 bases. J was trimmed by 5 bases and V by 5 bases; bases with no gene match: 20. The germline V gene encodes CDR1 MNHEY and CDR2 SMNVEV (reference sequence). The CDR3 totals 18 residues. This chain's CDR3 is CASSLGRGTGLLGETQYF. CDR3 sequence (DNA): TGTGCCAGCAGTCTCGGGCGGGGGACCGGGCTTTTAGGGGAGACCCAGTACTTC.